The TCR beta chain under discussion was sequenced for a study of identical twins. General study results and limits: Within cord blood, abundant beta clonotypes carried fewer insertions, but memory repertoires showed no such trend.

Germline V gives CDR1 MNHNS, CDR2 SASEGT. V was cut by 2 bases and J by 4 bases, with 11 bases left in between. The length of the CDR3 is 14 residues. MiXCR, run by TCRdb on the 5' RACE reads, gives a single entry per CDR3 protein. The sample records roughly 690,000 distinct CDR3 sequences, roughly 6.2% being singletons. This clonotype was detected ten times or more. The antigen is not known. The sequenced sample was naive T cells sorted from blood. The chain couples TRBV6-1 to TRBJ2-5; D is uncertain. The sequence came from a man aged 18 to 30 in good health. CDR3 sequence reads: CASSELGRIETQYF. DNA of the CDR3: TGTGCCAGCAGTGAATTAGGCAGAATAGAGACCCAGTACTTC.